These 32 T cell receptor beta chains were all obtained from the same sample, sequenced in a study of cytomegalovirus exposure and HLA in healthy donors. With 60 Vbeta and 13 Jbeta primers, the PCR was carried out. The table came from immunoSEQ multiplex PCR; TCRdb's copy has only in-frame clones and leaves some out. The sample has some 90,000 clones; 65% to 85% are singletons. The sequencing sample was made of PBMCs. These receptor sequences come from a young man in good health and CMV-seronegative.

The chain combines TRBV18 with TRBJ1-5, with TRBD1 as a possible D gene (6 bases). The germline V and J ends were trimmed by 6 bases and 3 bases, with 18 bases remaining between them. CDR1 and CDR2 from the germline V gene are KGHSH and LQKENI. The CDR3 is made up of 16 amino acids. This CDR3 reads CASSPSSRDNNQPQHF. The CDR3 nucleotides read TGTGCCAGCTCGCCTTCGTCCCGGGACAACAATCAGCCCCAGCATTTT.

The sample holds a few counts of this clone. The V call is TRBV19, the J call TRBJ2-1; possibly TRBD1 for D (6 bases). From germline, CDR1 is LNHDA and CDR2 SQIVND (reference sequence). This CDR3 has 15 residues. Trimming took off 2 bases at V and 0 bases at J, with 8 bases between the two ends. CDR3 nucleotides: TGTGCCAGTAGTATACAGGGGAGCTCCTACAATGAGCAGTTCTTC. Translated, it gives CASSIQGSSYNEQFF.

V usage is TRBV2 and J usage is TRBJ1-4; D gene unclear. V lost 8 bases to trimming and J lost 2 bases, with 6 bases between them. There are 12 residues in the CDR3. CDR1 is SNHLY, CDR2 FYNNEI, per germline. Written as DNA, the CDR3 is TGTGCCAGCCGGGTCACTAATGAAAAACTGTTTTTT. Protein sequence: CASRVTNEKLFF.

This chain joins TRBV27 and TRBJ2-3; 11 nucleotides line up with TRBD1. From germline, CDR1 is MNHEY and CDR2 SMNVEV (reference sequence). The V segment lost 5 bases and the J segment 6 bases; nucleotides outside the gene matches: 10. This CDR3 has 16 amino acids. Here the CDR3 reads CASSRVGTGGVDTQYF. Written as DNA, the CDR3 is TGTGCCAGCAGTCGAGTCGGGACAGGGGGTGTGGATACGCAGTATTTT.

The chain is built from TRBV29-1 and TRBJ2-1, with TRBD2 identical over 8 bases. CDR3 length: 15 residues. V lost 6 bases, J lost 4 bases, and 11 bases stayed unmatched. The V gene's germline CDR1 is SQVTM and CDR2 ANQGSEA. This CDR3 is CSVVAGGGEYNEQFF. The CDR3 DNA follows: TGCAGCGTGGTCGCGGGGGGAGGAGAATACAATGAGCAGTTCTTC.

This clone was observed once. Its ends do not fully match the called genes, so a read error is possible. The chain recombines TRBV4-3 with TRBJ1-6, with D perhaps TRBD1 (6 bases). CDR3 length: 20 residues. Per the germline V gene, CDR1 is LGHNA and CDR2 is YSLEER. The DNA of the CDR3 is TGCGCCAGCAGCCAAGGGGCCCCCTTTACAGGGAGCTCCTATAATTCACCCCCCCACTTT. It translates to CASSQGAPFTGSSYNSPPHF.

The V call is TRBV9, the J call TRBJ1-4, with D possibly being TRBD1 (6 bases). The V gene lost 4 bases and the J gene lost 2 bases, with 18 bases spanning the gap. CDR1 SGDLS and CDR2 YYNGEE come from the germline V gene. There are 17 residues in the CDR3. CDR3 residues: CASSPHFDRRTNEKLFF. In DNA, the CDR3 is TGTGCCAGCAGCCCCCATTTCGACAGGCGGACTAATGAAAAACTGTTTTTT.

The chain employs TRBV9 and TRBJ1-1; D is possibly TRBD1 (5 bases). Trimming pared 5 bases from V and 2 bases from J, leaving 13 bases between. The CDR3 consists of 14 residues. The germline CDR1 and CDR2 sequences are SGDLS and YYNGEE. This CDR3 is CASSVLQENTEAFF. In nucleotides, the CDR3 is TGTGCCAGCAGTGTTTTACAGGAAAACACTGAAGCTTTCTTT.

This clone has just a few counts. V and J are TRBV27 and TRBJ1-1; 10 nucleotides match TRBD1. In germline, CDR1 is MNHEY, CDR2 SMNVEV (reference sequence). With V trimmed by 4 bases and J by 3 bases, 5 bases remained unmatched. This CDR3 spans 15 amino acids. This chain's CDR3 is CASSYDRGLDTEAFF. The CDR3 nucleotides read TGTGCCAGCAGTTACGACAGGGGGCTGGACACTGAAGCTTTCTTT.

V and J are TRBV9 and TRBJ1-1, with D possibly TRBD1 on 5 matching bases. Trimming pared 0 bases from V and 4 bases from J, leaving 10 bases between. Looked up from germline, CDR1 is SGDLS and CDR2 is YYNGEE. This CDR3 spans 14 amino acids. CDR3 residues: CASSVGTPGTEAFF. The DNA of the CDR3 is TGTGCCAGCAGCGTAGGGACACCTGGCACTGAAGCTTTCTTT.

The gene calls are TRBV5-1 and TRBJ2-7, with 9 nucleotides matching TRBD1. Germline trimming cut 2 bases from V and 3 bases from J; bases unmatched to any gene: 6. Germline CDR1 and CDR2: SGHRS and YFSETQ. The CDR3 length is 15 residues. The CDR3 bases are TGCGCCAGCAGCTTTACCACGGGACAGGGCTACGAGCAGTACTTC. Translating it yields CASSFTTGQGYEQYF.

The chain employs TRBV4-1 and TRBJ2-2, with D perhaps matching TRBD1 (5 bases). The CDR3 runs to 18 residues. The germline V and J ends were trimmed by 3 bases and 7 bases, with 24 bases remaining between them. Per germline, CDR1 MGHRA and CDR2 YSYEKL. The CDR3 loop is CASSHSSGRVDHHGELFF. CDR3 DNA sequence: TGCGCCAGCAGCCACTCATCGGGCAGGGTGGATCATCACGGGGAGCTGTTTTTT.

The chain has TRBV19 and TRBJ2-7, with 7 bases that match TRBD1. Germline CDR1 and CDR2: LNHDA and SQIVND (reference sequence). The CDR3 loop spans 15 amino acids. V was clipped by 4 bases and J by 0 bases; unmatched bases: 6. The CDR3 bases are TGTGCCAGTAGTAAGCGGACAGGCAGCTCCTACGAGCAGTACTTC. Amino acid sequence: CASSKRTGSSYEQYF.

J is TRBJ1-1 and V is TRBV19, with 7 bases identical to TRBD1. Germline CDR1 and CDR2: LNHDA and SQIVND (reference sequence). This CDR3 is built from 20 residues. V shed 4 bases, J shed 1 base, and the junction held 21 bases outside the gene matches. The chain's CDR3 is CASSTSRDSPFRPSNTEAFF. The CDR3 DNA reads TGTGCCAGTAGTACAAGCCGGGACAGCCCGTTTAGACCTTCGAACACTGAAGCTTTCTTT.

The rearrangement joins TRBV27 to TRBJ1-2, with a weak D call TRBD1 (6 bases). Trimming cost V 3 bases and J 2 bases, with 7 bases left between them. In germline, CDR1 is MNHEY, CDR2 SMNVEV (reference sequence). This CDR3 spans 13 amino acids. The CDR3 sequence is CASSFRGNYGYTF. Written as DNA, the CDR3 is TGTGCCAGCAGTTTTAGGGGGAACTATGGCTACACCTTC.

A single count supports this clone. The chain joins TRBV6-5 to TRBJ2-2; 9 nucleotides agree with TRBD1. The length of the CDR3 is 15 residues. V trimming: 5 bases; J trimming: 2 bases; junction bases outside the gene matches: 3. Germline V gene lookup returns CDR1 MNHEY and CDR2 SVGAGI. The CDR3 region has the DNA TGTGCCAGCAGTAGGGACAGGGCTAACACCGGGGAGCTGTTTTTT. Translating gives CASSRDRANTGELFF.

The V call is TRBV27, the J call TRBJ1-2; no definite D call. V gave up 10 bases and J gave up 1 base, with 10 bases separating them. The CDR3 totals 12 residues. Germline V gene lookup returns CDR1 MNHEY and CDR2 SMNVEV (reference sequence). The CDR3 DNA follows: TGTGCCACCCTAGGGAGTAACTATGGCTACACCTTC. Its protein is CATLGSNYGYTF.

The rearrangement joins TRBV18 to TRBJ1-1, with TRBD1 identical over 8 bases. The CDR3 spans 16 residues. Germline V gene data show CDR1 as KGHSH and CDR2 as LQKENI. Trimming at V came to 5 bases and at J to 3 bases, leaving 11 bases not matched to a gene. CDR3 sequence: CASSSKTGTGHTEAFF. The CDR3 DNA sequence: TGTGCCAGCTCATCCAAAACCGGGACAGGCCACACTGAAGCTTTCTTT.

The chain combines TRBV9 with TRBJ1-5; tentative D call: TRBD1 (6 bases). This CDR3 spans 16 amino acids. V gave up 0 bases and J gave up 2 bases, with 12 bases separating them. Germline CDR1 is SGDLS and CDR2 is YYNGEE. The CDR3 bases are TGTGCCAGCAGCGTAGATGGCAGGGGAGGCAATCAGCCCCAGCATTTT. This codes for CASSVDGRGGNQPQHF.

The chain uses TRBV27 and TRBJ2-3, with D possibly TRBD2 on 5 matching bases. The CDR3 sequence is 13 residues long. CDR1 is MNHEY, CDR2 SMNVEV, per germline (reference sequence). The germline V and J ends were trimmed by 2 bases and 6 bases, with 9 bases remaining between them. The DNA for the CDR3 is TGTGCCAGCAGTTTAGACCGCGGGGATACGCAGTATTTT. As protein: CASSLDRGDTQYF.

V is TRBV19 and J is TRBJ2-7, with 10 bases that match TRBD1. CDR1 and CDR2 (germline): LNHDA, SQIVND (reference sequence). V shed 6 bases, J shed 3 bases, and the junction held 11 bases outside the gene matches. This CDR3 is 16 amino acids long. Written as DNA, the CDR3 is TGTGCCAGTAGCAACAAAGGACAGGGGGTTTTCTACGAGCAGTACTTC. Translating gives CASSNKGQGVFYEQYF.

Only one count was recorded for this clone. The rearrangement joins TRBV5-8 to TRBJ2-5, with TRBD1 identical over 7 bases. V lost 3 bases to trimming and J lost 9 bases; unmatched junction nucleotides: 2. The CDR3 totals 11 residues. The V gene's germline CDR1 is SGHTS and CDR2 YDEGEE. The CDR3 sequence is CASSSGQAQYF. For the CDR3, the DNA is TGTGCCAGCAGCTCAGGACAGGCCCAGTACTTC. Full variable domain (outside the CDR3, taken from reference TRBV5-8 and TRBJ2-5): EAGVTQSPTHLIKTRGQQATLRCSPISGHTSVYWYQQALGLGLQFLLWYDEGEERNRGNFPPRFSGRQFPNYSSELNVNALELEDSALYLCASSSGQAQYFGPGTRLLVL.

This clone was detected only once. The chain is built from TRBV10-3 and TRBJ1-2, with 8 bases lining up with TRBD1. The germline V gene has CDR1 ENHRY and CDR2 SYGVKD. The CDR3 length is 14 residues. Trimming took 4 bases from V and 5 from J; bases not matched to a gene: 6. In nucleotides, the CDR3 is TGTGCCATCAGTGTCGACAGGGGTTCGTATGGCTACACCTTC. This encodes CAISVDRGSYGYTF.

This chain uses TRBV5-6 with TRBJ1-3; D not certain. Trimming left V 4 bases short and J 3 bases short, with 11 bases between. CDR3 length: 14 amino acids. Per germline, CDR1 SGHDT and CDR2 YYEEEE. CDR3: CASSPRRNGNTIYF. In DNA form, the CDR3 reads TGTGCCAGCAGCCCTAGGCGGAATGGAAACACCATATATTTT.

The chain joins TRBV6-6 to TRBJ1-1, with no clear D. The germline gives CDR1 MNHNY, CDR2 SVGAGI (reference sequence). The CDR3 extends over 13 amino acids. Trimming took 6 bases from V and 3 from J, leaving 11 bases between them. The CDR3 bases are TGTGCCAGCAGCTCCGATCAGTACACTGAAGCTTTCTTT. Its translation is CASSSDQYTEAFF.

This clone was recorded a few times. The rearrangement uses TRBV19 and TRBJ1-4; D unresolved. The CDR3 length is 14 residues. The V gene's germline CDR1 is LNHDA and CDR2 SQIVND (reference sequence). Trimming removed 5 bases from V and 4 bases from J, with 11 bases in between. CDR3 sequence: CASSLGNFNEKLFF. The CDR3 DNA is TGTGCCAGTAGTCTAGGAAACTTTAATGAAAAACTGTTTTTT.

This CDR3 reads CAWSGGQGNGYTF. In DNA form, the CDR3 reads TGTGCCTGGAGTGGAGGACAGGGTAACGGCTACACCTTC. The gene calls are TRBV30 and TRBJ1-2; TRBD1 matches 8 bases. The ends lost 1 base at V and 8 bases at J; junction bases unmatched: 6. Germline values: CDR1 GTSNPN, CDR2 SVGIG (reference sequence). This CDR3 is 13 amino acids long.

The chain is built from TRBV14 and TRBJ2-1, with TRBD1 identical over 12 bases. The CDR3 consists of 21 residues. CDR1 is SGHDN and CDR2 is FVKESK in the germline V gene. With V trimmed by 1 base and J by 5 bases, 18 bases remained unmatched. CDR3 sequence: CASSQGRDRGLKRGAHNEQFF. CDR3 coding DNA: TGTGCCAGCAGCCAAGGGCGGGACAGGGGGCTGAAGCGGGGGGCCCACAATGAGCAGTTCTTC.

The chain couples TRBV19 to TRBJ2-7; 7 positions match TRBD1. The CDR3 runs 12 residues. Germline V CDR1 and CDR2: LNHDA, SQIVND (reference sequence). J lost 3 bases, V lost 6 bases, and 2 bases had no gene match. The CDR3 sequence is CASSPGGYEQYF. The CDR3 DNA sequence: TGTGCCAGTAGCCCAGGGGGCTACGAGCAGTACTTC.

The genes are TRBV18 and TRBJ2-7; 7 bases agree with TRBD1. The ends lost 4 bases at V and 0 bases at J; junction bases unmatched: 6. CDR1 is KGHSH and CDR2 is LQKENI in the germline V gene. CDR3 length: 15 residues. This chain's CDR3 is CASSLTTGSSYEQYF. The CDR3, as DNA: TGTGCCAGCTCACTCACGACAGGGAGCTCCTACGAGCAGTACTTC. The full variable domain, its missing parts supplied by reference TRBV18 and TRBJ2-7, is NAGVMQNPRHLVRRRGQEARLRCSPMKGHSHVYWYRQLPEEGLKFMVYLQKENIIDESGMPKERFSAEFPKEGPSILRIQQVVRGDSAAYFCASSLTTGSSYEQYFGPGTRLTVT.

V gene TRBV9 combines with J gene TRBJ2-2, with a possible D match to TRBD1 (6 bases). From germline, CDR1 is SGDLS and CDR2 YYNGEE. V was trimmed by 2 bases and J by 7 bases, leaving 12 bases between them. The CDR3 spans 14 residues. This CDR3 reads CASSVNRVGGELFF. In nucleotides, the CDR3 is TGTGCCAGCAGCGTTAACAGGGTCGGCGGGGAGCTGTTTTTT.

This clone was counted a few times. The chain employs TRBV6-6 and TRBJ2-7; TRBD1 aligns across 7 bases. The germline gives CDR1 MNHNY, CDR2 SVGAGI (reference sequence). The CDR3 runs 13 residues. Germline trimming cut 8 bases from V and 2 bases from J; bases unmatched to any gene: 6. The CDR3 is CASGTGAAYEQYF. The CDR3 DNA is TGTGCCAGCGGAACAGGGGCCGCCTACGAGCAGTACTTC.